This entry lists 5 T cell receptor beta chains sequenced from one sample in a study of blood T cell repertoires in COVID-19. The table came from immunoSEQ multiplex PCR; TCRdb's copy has only in-frame clones and leaves some out. In the table there are about 220,000 clones, around four fifths of which are singletons. Source material: peripheral blood. These receptors were obtained from a man under 40 with active or convalescent COVID-19.

V is TRBV7-2 and J is TRBJ2-1, with 13 nucleotides matching TRBD2. The CDR3 is 15 residues long. V shed 5 bases and J 9 bases; nucleotides not matched to a gene: 7. Germline V gene data show CDR1 as SGHTA and CDR2 as FQGNSA. The CDR3 region is CASSMTSGGLVEQFF. CDR3 in DNA: TGTGCCAGCAGCATGACTAGCGGGGGGTTAGTTGAGCAGTTCTTC. The full variable domain, in which reference TRBV7-2 and TRBJ2-1 provide the parts outside the CDR3, is GAGVSQSPSNKVTEKGKDVELRCDPISGHTALYWYRQSLGQGLEFLIYFQGNSAPDKSGLPSDRFSAERTGGSVSTLTIQRTQQEDSAVYLCASSMTSGGLVEQFFGPGTRLTVL.

This clone was observed a single time. V gene TRBV6-2 or TRBV6-3 combines with J gene TRBJ2-3, with 9 bases matching TRBD2. The germline V gene has CDR1 MNHEY and CDR2 SVGEGT. The junction had 12 bases not matched to a gene; V was cut back by 5 bases and J by 6 bases. There are 16 residues in the CDR3. CDR3 bases: TGTGCCAGCAGTGACGCATTGGCGGGGGGGCGTGATACGCAGTATTTT. Translating it yields CASSDALAGGRDTQYF.

CDR3 in amino acids: CAWTGNRLNYEQYF. The CDR3 DNA is TGTGCCTGGACGGGAAACCGACTTAATTACGAGCAGTACTTC. The chain carries TRBV30 and TRBJ2-7, with a weak D call TRBD2 (5 bases). The CDR3 totals 14 residues. V lost 4 bases to trimming and J lost 4 bases, with 17 bases between them. Germline V gene lookup returns CDR1 GTSNPN and CDR2 SVGIG (reference sequence).

The chain carries TRBV19 and TRBJ1-1, with D possibly being TRBD1 (5 bases). Germline CDR1 and CDR2: LNHDA and SQIVND (reference sequence). The CDR3 sequence is 17 residues long. Deletions cut 7 bases from V and 1 base from J, with 22 bases between. This chain's CDR3 is CASTYLGPDLKNTEAFF. CDR3 nucleotides: TGTGCCAGTACCTACTTGGGGCCAGATCTAAAGAACACTGAAGCTTTCTTT.

CDR3 in DNA: TGTGCCAGTAGTATTCTTGGCAGGGGAGCCCCCGGGGAGCTGTTTTTT. It specifies CASSILGRGAPGELFF. The V call is TRBV19, the J call TRBJ2-2, with a weak D call TRBD1 (6 bases). Germline V gives CDR1 LNHDA, CDR2 SQIVND (reference sequence). The V and J ends lost 3 bases and 6 bases respectively, with 17 bases between them. This CDR3 region has 16 residues.